This TCR beta chain was profiled in a study of blood T cell repertoires in COVID-19. Overall study: Italy, Spain and the United States were the sources of the convalescent and acute COVID-19 samples. From T cells, B-cell-depleted T cells, or PBMCs came the material, which was cDNA or gDNA.

Germline V lookup: CDR1 SNHLY, CDR2 FYNNEI. The CDR3 length is 13 residues. With 5 bases removed from V and 0 bases from J, the gap between germline ends came to 7 bases. Methods used by the authors: Nucleated cell number was recorded as an estimate derived from reference gene primer amplification. Produced via immunoSEQ multiplex PCR; TCRdb's table is partial and in-frame only. Clone size and V and J calls were adopted from that table, with D and trimming inferred from the DNA. The data hold fewer than 200,000 clones, with about 75% observed a single time. Input material: peripheral blood. The rearrangement uses TRBV2 and TRBJ2-5; D is undetermined. The sequence derives from a woman in her sixties or seventies with acute or convalescent COVID-19. CDR3 in amino acids: CASSRVYQETQYF. The CDR3 DNA sequence: TGTGCCAGCAGTCGTGTGTACCAAGAGACCCAGTACTTC.